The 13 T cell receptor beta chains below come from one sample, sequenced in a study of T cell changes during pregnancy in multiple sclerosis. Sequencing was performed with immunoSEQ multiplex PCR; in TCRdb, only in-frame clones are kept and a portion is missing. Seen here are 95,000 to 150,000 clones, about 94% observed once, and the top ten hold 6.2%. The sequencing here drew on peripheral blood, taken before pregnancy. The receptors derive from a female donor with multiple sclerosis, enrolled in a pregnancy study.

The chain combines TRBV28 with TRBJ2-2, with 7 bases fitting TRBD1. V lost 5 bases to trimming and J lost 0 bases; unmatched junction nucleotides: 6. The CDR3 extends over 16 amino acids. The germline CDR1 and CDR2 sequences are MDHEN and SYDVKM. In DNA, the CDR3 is TGTGCCAGCAGTGGACAGGCCCCTACGAACACCGGGGAGCTGTTTTTT. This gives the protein CASSGQAPTNTGELFF. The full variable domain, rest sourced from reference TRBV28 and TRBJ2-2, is DVKVTQSSRYLVKRTGEKVFLECVQDMDHENMFWYRQDPGLGLRLIYFSYDVKMKEKGDIPEGYSVSREKKERFSLILESASTNQTSMYLCASSGQAPTNTGELFFGEGSRLTVL.

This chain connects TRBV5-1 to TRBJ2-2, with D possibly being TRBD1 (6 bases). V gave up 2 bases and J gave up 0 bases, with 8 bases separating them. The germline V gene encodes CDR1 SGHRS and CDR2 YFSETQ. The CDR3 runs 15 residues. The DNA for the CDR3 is TGCGCCAGCAGCTTATGGACAGCGAACACCGGGGAGCTGTTTTTT. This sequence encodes CASSLWTANTGELFF. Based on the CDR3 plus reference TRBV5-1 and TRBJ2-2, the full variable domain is KAGVTQTPRYLIKTRGQQVTLSCSPISGHRSVSWYQQTPGQGLQFLFEYFSETQRNKGNFPGRFSGRQFSNSRSEMNVSTLELGDSALYLCASSLWTANTGELFFGEGSRLTVL.

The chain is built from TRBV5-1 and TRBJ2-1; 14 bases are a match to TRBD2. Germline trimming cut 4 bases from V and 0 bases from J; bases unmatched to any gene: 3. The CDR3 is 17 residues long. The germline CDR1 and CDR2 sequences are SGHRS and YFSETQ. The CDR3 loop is CASSGGTSGSSYNEQFF. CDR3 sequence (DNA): TGCGCCAGCAGCGGAGGGACTAGCGGGAGCTCCTACAATGAGCAGTTCTTC.

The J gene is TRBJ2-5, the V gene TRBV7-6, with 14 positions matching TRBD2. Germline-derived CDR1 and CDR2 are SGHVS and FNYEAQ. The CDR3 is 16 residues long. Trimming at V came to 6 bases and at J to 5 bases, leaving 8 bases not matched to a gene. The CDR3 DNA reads TGTGCCAGCAGTGGGAGGGGACTAGCGGGAGTCGAGACCCAGTACTTC. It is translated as CASSGRGLAGVETQYF.

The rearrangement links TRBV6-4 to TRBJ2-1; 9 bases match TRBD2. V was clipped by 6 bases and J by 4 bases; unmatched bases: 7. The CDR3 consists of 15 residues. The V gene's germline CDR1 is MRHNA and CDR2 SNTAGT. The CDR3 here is CASRPTSGPYNEQFF. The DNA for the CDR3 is TGTGCCAGCAGACCTACTAGCGGGCCGTACAATGAGCAGTTCTTC.

CDR3 in DNA: TGTGCCAGCTCACCATCGGGGGGCAAAAACACCATATATTTT. This sequence encodes CASSPSGGKNTIYF. This rearrangement joins TRBV18 to TRBJ1-3; tentatively, D is TRBD1 (6 bases). This CDR3 region has 14 residues. CDR1 and CDR2 from the germline V gene are KGHSH and LQKENI. Trimming took off 2 bases at V and 6 bases at J, with 11 bases between the two ends.

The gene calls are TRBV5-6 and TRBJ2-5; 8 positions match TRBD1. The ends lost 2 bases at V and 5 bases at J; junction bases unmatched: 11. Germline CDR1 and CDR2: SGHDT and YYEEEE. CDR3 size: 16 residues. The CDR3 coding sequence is TGTGCCAGCAGCTTCTATTTAACAGGGGGTGGGGAGACCCAGTACTTC. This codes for CASSFYLTGGGETQYF.

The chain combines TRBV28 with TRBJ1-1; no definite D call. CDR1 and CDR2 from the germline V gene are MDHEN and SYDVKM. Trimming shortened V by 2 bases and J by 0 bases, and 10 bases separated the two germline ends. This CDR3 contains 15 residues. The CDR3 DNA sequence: TGTGCCAGCAGTTTAGTAGGCGGCATGAACACTGAAGCTTTCTTT. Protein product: CASSLVGGMNTEAFF.

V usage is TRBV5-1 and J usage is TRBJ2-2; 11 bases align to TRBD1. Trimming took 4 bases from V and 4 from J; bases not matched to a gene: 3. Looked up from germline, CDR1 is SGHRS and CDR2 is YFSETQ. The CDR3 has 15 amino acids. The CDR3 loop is CASSPDRGLTGELFF. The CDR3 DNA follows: TGCGCCAGCAGCCCGGACAGGGGGCTCACCGGGGAGCTGTTTTTT. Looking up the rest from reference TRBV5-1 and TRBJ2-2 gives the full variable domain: KAGVTQTPRYLIKTRGQQVTLSCSPISGHRSVSWYQQTPGQGLQFLFEYFSETQRNKGNFPGRFSGRQFSNSRSEMNVSTLELGDSALYLCASSPDRGLTGELFFGEGSRLTVL.

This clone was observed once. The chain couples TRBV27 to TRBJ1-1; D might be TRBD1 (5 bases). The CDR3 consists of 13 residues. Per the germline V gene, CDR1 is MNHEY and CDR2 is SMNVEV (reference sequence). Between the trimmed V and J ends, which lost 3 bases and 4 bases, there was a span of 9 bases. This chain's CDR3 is CASSLQGRTEAFF. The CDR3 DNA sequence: TGTGCCAGCAGTTTGCAGGGTCGCACTGAAGCTTTCTTT.

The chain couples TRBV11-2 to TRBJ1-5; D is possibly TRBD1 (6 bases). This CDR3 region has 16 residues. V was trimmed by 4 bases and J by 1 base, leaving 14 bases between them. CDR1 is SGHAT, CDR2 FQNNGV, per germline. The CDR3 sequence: CASSSGLGHSNQPQHF. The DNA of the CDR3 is TGTGCCAGCAGCTCTGGACTGGGACACAGCAATCAGCCCCAGCATTTT.

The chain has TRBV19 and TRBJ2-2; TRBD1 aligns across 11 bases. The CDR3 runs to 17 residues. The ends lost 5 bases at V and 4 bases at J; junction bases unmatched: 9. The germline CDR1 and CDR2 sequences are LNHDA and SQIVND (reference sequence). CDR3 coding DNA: TGTGCCAGTAGTCTTATACCGGGACAGGGGGGCACCGGGGAGCTGTTTTTT. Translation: CASSLIPGQGGTGELFF.

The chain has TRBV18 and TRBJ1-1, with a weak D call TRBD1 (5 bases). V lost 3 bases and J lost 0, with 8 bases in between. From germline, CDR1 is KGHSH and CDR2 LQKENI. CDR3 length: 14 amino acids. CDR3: CASSPGLLNTEAFF. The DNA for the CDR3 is TGTGCCAGCTCACCGGGACTTCTGAACACTGAAGCTTTCTTT.